This T cell receptor (beta chain) was captured in a study of T cells in Graves' hyperthyroidism and ophthalmopathy. The source material, RNA transcripts, was used to amplify TCR beta CDR3 regions. Initially, a first-round RT-PCR of the TCR CDR3 employed the HTBI primer set. Via MiXCR, TCRdb re-called the multiplex PCR reads, giving one row per CDR3 protein. The sample records over 650,000 distinct CDR3 sequences, approximately 42% being singletons. V was shortened by 10 bases and J by 0 bases, with 10 bases between the two germline ends. The CDR3 contains 13 residues. The germline gives CDR1 MNHEY, CDR2 SVGAGI. The sample holds a few counts of this clonotype.

The rearrangement uses TRBV6-5 and TRBJ1-5; the D is unclear. The sequenced material came from peripheral blood or thyroid tissue (not recorded which). This receptor was obtained from an adult man with Graves' disease, either hyperthyroidism or ophthalmopathy (not recorded which). CDR3 residues: CATNSNSNQPQHF. The CDR3 region has the DNA TGTGCCACCAACAGTAATAGCAATCAGCCCCAGCATTTT.